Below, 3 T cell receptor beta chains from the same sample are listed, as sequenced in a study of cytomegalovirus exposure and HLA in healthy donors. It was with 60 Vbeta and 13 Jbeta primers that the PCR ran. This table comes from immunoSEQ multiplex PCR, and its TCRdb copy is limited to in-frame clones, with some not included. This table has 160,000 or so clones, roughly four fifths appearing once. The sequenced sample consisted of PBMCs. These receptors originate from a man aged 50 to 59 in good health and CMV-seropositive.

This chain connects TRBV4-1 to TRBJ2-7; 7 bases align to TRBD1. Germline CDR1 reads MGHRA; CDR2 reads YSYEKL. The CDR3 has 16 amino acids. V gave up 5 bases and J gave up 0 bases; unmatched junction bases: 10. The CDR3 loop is CASSYRTGTSSYEQYF. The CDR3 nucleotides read TGCGCCAGCAGCTACAGGACAGGCACAAGCTCCTACGAGCAGTACTTC.

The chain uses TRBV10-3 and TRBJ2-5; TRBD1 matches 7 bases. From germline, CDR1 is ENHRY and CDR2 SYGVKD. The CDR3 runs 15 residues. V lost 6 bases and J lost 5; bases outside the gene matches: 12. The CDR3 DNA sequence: TGTGCCATCAGCACCCCCGTCGGCAGGGGGGAGACCCAGTACTTC. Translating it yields CAISTPVGRGETQYF.

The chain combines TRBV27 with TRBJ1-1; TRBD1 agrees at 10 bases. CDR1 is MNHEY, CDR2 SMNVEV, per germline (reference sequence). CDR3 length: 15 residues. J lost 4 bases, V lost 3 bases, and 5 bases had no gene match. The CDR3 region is CASSFDRGRGTEAFF. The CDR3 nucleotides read TGTGCCAGCAGTTTTGACAGGGGGCGGGGCACTGAAGCTTTCTTT.